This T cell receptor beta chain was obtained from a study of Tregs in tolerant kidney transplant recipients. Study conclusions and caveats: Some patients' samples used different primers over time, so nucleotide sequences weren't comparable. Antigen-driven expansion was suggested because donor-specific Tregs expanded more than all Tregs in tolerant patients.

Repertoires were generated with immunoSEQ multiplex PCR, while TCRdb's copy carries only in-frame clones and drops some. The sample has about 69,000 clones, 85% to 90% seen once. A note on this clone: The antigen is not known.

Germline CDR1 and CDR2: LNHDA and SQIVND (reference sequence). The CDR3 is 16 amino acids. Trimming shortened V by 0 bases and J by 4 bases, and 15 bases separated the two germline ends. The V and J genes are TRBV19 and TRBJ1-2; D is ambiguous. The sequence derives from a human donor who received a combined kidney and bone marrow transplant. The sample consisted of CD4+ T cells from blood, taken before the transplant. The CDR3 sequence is CASSIEGHQLGYGYTF. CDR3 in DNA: TGTGCCAGTAGTATAGAGGGCCACCAATTGGGCTATGGCTACACCTTC.